The text below deals with one T cell receptor beta chain. Two negative PCRs, clearance, or symptom resolution had been documented for recovered Cohort 3 donors. These data are taken from a study of blood T cell repertoires in COVID-19. TCRdb's copy holds only in-frame clones and misses some; the assay was immunoSEQ multiplex PCR. The data show some 500,000 clones, roughly 90% seen once. The sample comprised PBMCs or T cells enriched from blood (not recorded which). The source is a woman between 40 and 50 years old who had recovered from COVID-19.

The CDR3 reads CASSVVASGSFNEQFF. DNA of the CDR3: TGTGCCAGCAGCGTAGTAGCTAGCGGGAGTTTCAATGAGCAGTTCTTC. V usage is TRBV9 and J usage is TRBJ2-1, with 10 bases lining up with TRBD2. Per the germline V gene, CDR1 is SGDLS and CDR2 is YYNGEE. CDR3 length equals 16 residues. J lost 6 bases, V lost 0 bases, and 6 bases had no gene match.